This T cell receptor beta chain is drawn from a study of blood T cell repertoires in COVID-19. Study information: The origin of the acute and convalescent COVID-19 samples was the United States, Italy and Spain. PBMCs, B-cell-depleted T cells, or T cells were the source of the cDNA or gDNA that made up the material.

In its sample, this clone was seen once. Germline CDR1 and CDR2: MDHEN and SYDVKM. This CDR3 is built from 15 residues. V shed 10 bases, J shed 6 bases, and the junction held 16 bases outside the gene matches. In the source study's methods: How many nucleated cells were present was estimated from reference gene primer amplification. Clones were read by immunoSEQ multiplex PCR, and TCRdb kept only the in-frame ones, dropping some. From that table come the V and J calls and clone size; the DNA was used to work out D and trimming. Found here are some 200,000 clones, about 75% of them singletons; the top ten hold 8.5% to 10%.

The chain has TRBV28 and TRBJ2-7, with 9 bases lining up with TRBD1. Sequencing was done on a sample of peripheral blood. This receptor was identified in a woman aged 45-65 years with active or convalescent COVID-19. CDR3 sequence (DNA): TGTGCCACCCGGACAGGGGCCAAGGATTGGTCCGAGCAGTACTTC. It encodes CATRTGAKDWSEQYF. Complete variable domain (other parts from reference TRBV28 and TRBJ2-7): DVKVTQSSRYLVKRTGEKVFLECVQDMDHENMFWYRQDPGLGLRLIYFSYDVKMKEKGDIPEGYSVSREKKERFSLILESASTNQTSMYLCATRTGAKDWSEQYFGPGTRLTVT.